This T cell receptor beta chain was retrieved from a study of graft-versus-host responses after intestinal transplantation. Study as a whole: Recipients were given multivisceral, liver-intestinal, or isolated intestinal transplants.

Findings and limits, study-wide: Some GvH clones were seen earlier in gut or blood, suggesting intestinal origin.

V shed 0 bases, J shed 5 bases, and the junction held 5 bases outside the gene matches. Germline V CDR1 and CDR2: SGHRS, YFSETQ. The CDR3 is made up of 15 amino acids. The table came from immunoSEQ multiplex PCR; TCRdb's copy has only in-frame clones and leaves some out. The sample consists of 80,000 to 85,000 clones, roughly nine tenths of them appearing once. The table lists this clone with a count of one. Its matching antigen is unknown. The chain has TRBV5-1 and TRBJ2-7; TRBD1 agrees at 10 bases. This specimen was unstimulated CD4+ T cells sorted from spleen or lymph node cells, taken before intestinal transplant. This sequence originates from a human donor who received an intestinal transplant. CDR3 loop: CASSLVGQGVHEQYF. CDR3 in DNA: TGCGCCAGCAGCTTGGTTGGACAGGGGGTCCACGAGCAGTACTTC.